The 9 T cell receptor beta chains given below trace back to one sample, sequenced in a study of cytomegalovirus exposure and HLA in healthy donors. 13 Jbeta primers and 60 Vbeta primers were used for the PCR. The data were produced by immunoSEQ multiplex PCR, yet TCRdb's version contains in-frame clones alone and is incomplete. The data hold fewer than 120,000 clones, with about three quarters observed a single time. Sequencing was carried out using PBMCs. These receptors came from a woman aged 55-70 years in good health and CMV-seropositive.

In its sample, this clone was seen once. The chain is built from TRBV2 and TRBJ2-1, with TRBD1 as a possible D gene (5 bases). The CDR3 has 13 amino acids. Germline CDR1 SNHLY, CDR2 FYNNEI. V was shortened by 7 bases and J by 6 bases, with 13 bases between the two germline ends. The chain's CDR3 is CASTSLRGNEQFF. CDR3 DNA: TGTGCCAGCACTTCCCTTAGGGGCAATGAGCAGTTCTTC.

The CDR3 nucleotides read TGTGCCAGCAGCCTCTTGACAGGGAGCACAGATACGCAGTATTTT. Translation: CASSLLTGSTDTQYF. The chain combines TRBV7-9 with TRBJ2-3; TRBD1 matches at 7 bases. This CDR3 is built from 15 residues. The trim removed 5 bases at V and 0 bases at J, leaving 5 bases unmatched. Germline V lookup: CDR1 SEHNR, CDR2 FQNEAQ (reference sequence).

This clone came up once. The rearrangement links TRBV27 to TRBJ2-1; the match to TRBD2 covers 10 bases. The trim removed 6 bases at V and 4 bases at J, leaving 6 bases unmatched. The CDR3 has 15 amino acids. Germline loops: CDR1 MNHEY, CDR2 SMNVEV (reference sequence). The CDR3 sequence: CASSHGLAEYNEQFF. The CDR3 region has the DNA TGTGCCAGCAGCCACGGACTAGCGGAATACAATGAGCAGTTCTTC.

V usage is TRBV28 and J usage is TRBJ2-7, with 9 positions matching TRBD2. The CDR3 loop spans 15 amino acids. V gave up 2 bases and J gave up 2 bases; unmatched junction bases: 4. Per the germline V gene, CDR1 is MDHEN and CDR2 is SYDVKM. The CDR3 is CASSLGLALTYEQYF. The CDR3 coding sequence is TGTGCCAGCAGTTTAGGACTAGCGCTTACCTACGAGCAGTACTTC.

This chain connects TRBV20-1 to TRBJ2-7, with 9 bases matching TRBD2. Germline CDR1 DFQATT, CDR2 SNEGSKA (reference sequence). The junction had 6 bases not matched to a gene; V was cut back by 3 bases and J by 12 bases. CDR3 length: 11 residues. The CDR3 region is CSARFSGRMYF. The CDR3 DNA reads TGCAGTGCTAGGTTCAGCGGGAGGATGTACTTC.

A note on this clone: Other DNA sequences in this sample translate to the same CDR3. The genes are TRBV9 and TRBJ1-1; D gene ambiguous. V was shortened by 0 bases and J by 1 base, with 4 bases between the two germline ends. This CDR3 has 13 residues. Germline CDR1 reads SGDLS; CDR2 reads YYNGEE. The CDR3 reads CASSVASNTEAFF. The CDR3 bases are TGTGCCAGCAGCGTAGCTTCGAACACTGAAGCTTTCTTT. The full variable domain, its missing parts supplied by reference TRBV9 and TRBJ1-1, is DSGVTQTPKHLITATGQRVTLRCSPRSGDLSVYWYQQSLDQGLQFLIQYYNGEERAKGNILERFSAQQFPDLHSELNLSSLELGDSALYFCASSVASNTEAFFGQGTRLTVV.

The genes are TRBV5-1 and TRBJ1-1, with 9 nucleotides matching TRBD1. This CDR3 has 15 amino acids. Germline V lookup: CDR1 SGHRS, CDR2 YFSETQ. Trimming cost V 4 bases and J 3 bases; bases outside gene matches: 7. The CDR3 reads CASSAQGAGDTEAFF. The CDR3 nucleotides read TGCGCCAGCAGCGCACAGGGGGCGGGGGACACTGAAGCTTTCTTT.

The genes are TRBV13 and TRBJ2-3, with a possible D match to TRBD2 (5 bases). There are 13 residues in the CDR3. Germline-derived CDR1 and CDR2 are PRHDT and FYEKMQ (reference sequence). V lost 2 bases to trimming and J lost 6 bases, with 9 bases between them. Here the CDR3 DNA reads TGTGCCAGCAGCTTAAGTCGAGGGGATACGCAGTATTTT. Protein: CASSLSRGDTQYF.

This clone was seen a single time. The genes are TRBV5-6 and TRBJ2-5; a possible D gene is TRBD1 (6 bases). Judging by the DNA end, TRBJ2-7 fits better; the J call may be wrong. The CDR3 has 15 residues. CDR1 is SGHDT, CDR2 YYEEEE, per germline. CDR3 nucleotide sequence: TGTGCCAGCAGCCTCTGGGTCAGGGGACAAAACGAGCAGTACTTC. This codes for CASSLWVRGQNEQYF.